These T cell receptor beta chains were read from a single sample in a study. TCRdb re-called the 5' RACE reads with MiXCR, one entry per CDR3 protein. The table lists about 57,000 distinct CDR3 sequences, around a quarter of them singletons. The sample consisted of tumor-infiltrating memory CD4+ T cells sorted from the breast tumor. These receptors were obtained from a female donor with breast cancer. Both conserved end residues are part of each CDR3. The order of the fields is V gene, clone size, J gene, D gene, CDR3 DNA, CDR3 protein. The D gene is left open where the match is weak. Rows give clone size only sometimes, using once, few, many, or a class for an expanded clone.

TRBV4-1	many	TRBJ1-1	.	TGCGCCAGCAGCCAGGGGTTTACTGAAGCTTTCTTT	CASSQGFTEAFF
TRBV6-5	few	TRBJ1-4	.	TGTGCCAGCAGCGCGCGACTAAATGAAAAACTGTTTTTT	CASSARLNEKLFF
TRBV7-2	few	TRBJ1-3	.	TGTGCCAGCAGCTTATCTTACAGCACCATATATTTT	CASSLSYSTIYF
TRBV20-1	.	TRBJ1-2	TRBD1	TGCAGTGCCAGACCTTCGGGACAGGCAGTGCGCTACACCTTC	CSARPSGQAVRYTF
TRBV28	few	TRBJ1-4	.	TGTGCCAGCTGCGGATCAACTAATGAAAAACTGTTTTTT	CASCGSTNEKLFF
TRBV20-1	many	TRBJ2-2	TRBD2	TGCAGTGCACCCTCCGGGACTAGCATGGCCGGGGAGCTGTTTTTT	CSAPSGTSMAGELFF
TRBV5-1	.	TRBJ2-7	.	TGCGCCAGCAGCAACCCCCCGGGCGAGCAGTACTTC	CASSNPPGEQYF
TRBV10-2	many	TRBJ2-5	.	TGCGCCAGCAGTGAGCAGTTACGGGAGACCCAGTACTTC	CASSEQLRETQYF
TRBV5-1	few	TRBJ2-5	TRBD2	TGCGCCAGCAGCGTTAGCGGGAGCTCGGAGACCCAGTACTTC	CASSVSGSSETQYF
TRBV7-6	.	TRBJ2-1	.	TGTGCCAGCAGCTTCGGGACTCAGTCCTACAATGAGCAGGTCTTC	CASSFGTQSYNEQVF
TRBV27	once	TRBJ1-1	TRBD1	TGTGCCAGCAGACAACAGGGGATGAACACTGAAGCTTTCTTT	CASRQQGMNTEAFF
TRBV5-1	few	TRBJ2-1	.	TGCGCCAGCAGCTTGGCTAGTCGAGCCTACAATGAGCAGTTCTTC	CASSLASRAYNEQFF
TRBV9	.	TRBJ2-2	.	TGTGCCAGCAGCGTAGGGGGAAAGCGAACCGGGGAGCTGTTTTTT	CASSVGGKRTGELFF